The rows below give T cell receptor beta chains drawn from one sample of a study of CD8+ T cells in alopecia areata. The repertoire was sequenced with immunoSEQ multiplex PCR; TCRdb's copy has only in-frame clones and lacks some. The sample records 180,000 or so clones, around 71% being singletons. This material consisted of CD8+ T cells sorted from blood, taken at week 0. Every receptor here comes from a human donor with alopecia areata. CDR3s include the opening cysteine and the closing phenylalanine or tryptophan. D genes are given only for firm matches. The size field is filled for only some rows; it gives once, few, many or a size class.

v_gene: TRBV29-1
d_gene: NA
abundance: NA
j_gene: TRBJ1-1
CDR3aa: CSSRLRGWRTEAFF
CDR3nt: TGCAGCTCACGCCTCCGGGGTTGGCGTACTGAAGCTTTCTTT

v_gene: TRBV2
d_gene: NA
abundance: NA
j_gene: TRBJ2-5
CDR3aa: CASRKADSTQYF
CDR3nt: TGTGCCAGCAGGAAAGCAGACTCGACCCAGTACTTC

v_gene: TRBV7-8
d_gene: NA
abundance: NA
j_gene: TRBJ2-7
CDR3aa: CASSLGVGTHEQYF
CDR3nt: TGTGCCAGCAGCTTAGGCGTGGGGACCCACGAGCAGTACTTC

v_gene: TRBV7-8
d_gene: NA
abundance: NA
j_gene: TRBJ2-3
CDR3aa: CASSPGTLLPDTQYF
CDR3nt: TGTGCCAGCAGCCCCGGGACGCTACTTCCAGATACGCAGTATTTT

v_gene: TRBV10-2
d_gene: NA
abundance: NA
j_gene: TRBJ2-7
CDR3aa: CASSGGSYEQYF
CDR3nt: TGCGCCAGCAGTGGCGGCTCCTACGAGCAGTACTTC

v_gene: TRBV13
d_gene: NA
abundance: NA
j_gene: TRBJ2-5
CDR3aa: CASSLWEVETQYF
CDR3nt: TGTGCCAGCAGCTTATGGGAAGTAGAGACCCAGTACTTC

v_gene: TRBV2
d_gene: NA
abundance: few
j_gene: TRBJ1-5
CDR3aa: CASSEGQGKDQPQHF
CDR3nt: TGTGCCAGCAGTGAAGGGCAGGGTAAAGATCAGCCCCAGCATTTT

v_gene: TRBV13
d_gene: TRBD2
abundance: few
j_gene: TRBJ2-3
CDR3aa: CASSPGLATDTQYF
CDR3nt: TGTGCCAGCAGCCCCGGACTAGCTACAGATACGCAGTATTTT

v_gene: TRBV15
d_gene: NA
abundance: NA
j_gene: TRBJ2-3
CDR3aa: CATSRERDTDTQYF
CDR3nt: TGTGCCACCAGCAGAGAGAGGGACACAGATACGCAGTATTTT

v_gene: TRBV15
d_gene: TRBD1
abundance: NA
j_gene: TRBJ2-6
CDR3aa: CATRTGATSGANVLTF
CDR3nt: TGTGCCACCAGGACAGGGGCGACCTCTGGGGCCAACGTCCTGACTTTC

v_gene: TRBV6-5
d_gene: TRBD1
abundance: once
j_gene: TRBJ1-5
CDR3aa: CASSFGTDNQPQHF
CDR3nt: TGTGCCAGCAGTTTTGGGACAGACAATCAGCCCCAGCATTTT

v_gene: TRBV7-9
d_gene: TRBD1
abundance: NA
j_gene: TRBJ1-2
CDR3aa: CASSPAGTGVDYGYTF
CDR3nt: TGTGCCAGCAGCCCAGCCGGGACAGGGGTCGACTATGGCTACACCTTC

v_gene: TRBV7-2
d_gene: NA
abundance: NA
j_gene: TRBJ1-2
CDR3aa: CASSLRGIHGYTF
CDR3nt: TGTGCCAGCAGCTTAAGGGGGATCCATGGCTACACCTTC

v_gene: TRBV7-9
d_gene: TRBD2
abundance: once
j_gene: TRBJ2-3
CDR3aa: CASSLGPSGGLTDTQYF
CDR3nt: TGTGCCAGCAGCTTAGGCCCCAGCGGGGGGCTCACAGATACGCAGTATTTT

v_gene: TRBV29-1
d_gene: NA
abundance: NA
j_gene: TRBJ2-6
CDR3aa: CSVPGGVSGANVLTF
CDR3nt: TGCAGCGTTCCGGGGGGCGTCTCTGGGGCCAACGTCCTGACTTTC

v_gene: TRBV2
d_gene: TRBD2
abundance: NA
j_gene: TRBJ2-1
CDR3aa: CASSETGYFQGGLGGNEQFF
CDR3nt: TGTGCCAGCAGTGAAACTGGTTACTTCCAAGGGGGACTAGGCGGGAATGAGCAGTTCTTC

v_gene: TRBV7-6
d_gene: TRBD1
abundance: NA
j_gene: TRBJ2-7
CDR3aa: CASSPRQGIHEQYF
CDR3nt: TGTGCCAGCAGCCCTCGACAGGGGATCCACGAGCAGTACTTC

v_gene: TRBV27
d_gene: TRBD1
abundance: NA
j_gene: TRBJ2-7
CDR3aa: CASSQTGVEQYF
CDR3nt: TGTGCCAGCAGTCAGACAGGGGTCGAGCAGTACTTC

v_gene: TRBV29-1
d_gene: NA
abundance: few
j_gene: TRBJ2-3
CDR3aa: CSVDLDTQYF
CDR3nt: TGCAGCGTTGATTTGGATACGCAGTATTTT

v_gene: TRBV27
d_gene: TRBD2
abundance: NA
j_gene: TRBJ2-3
CDR3aa: CASSQQLPGTRDTDTQYF
CDR3nt: TGTGCCAGCAGTCAACAACTCCCCGGGACTAGGGACACAGATACGCAGTATTTT

v_gene: TRBV9
d_gene: NA
abundance: NA
j_gene: TRBJ2-5
CDR3aa: CASSVAGGQETQYF
CDR3nt: TGTGCCAGCAGCGTAGCCGGGGGACAAGAGACCCAGTACTTC

v_gene: TRBV4-1
d_gene: NA
abundance: NA
j_gene: TRBJ2-5
CDR3aa: CASSQGGRRQETQYF
CDR3nt: TGCGCCAGCAGCCAAGGGGGACGTCGCCAAGAGACCCAGTACTTC

v_gene: TRBV29-1
d_gene: NA
abundance: NA
j_gene: TRBJ2-4
CDR3aa: CSYRPLPPGRAKNIQYF
CDR3nt: TGCAGCTATCGCCCCTTGCCTCCGGGGAGGGCCAAAAACATTCAGTACTTC

v_gene: TRBV14
d_gene: NA
abundance: NA
j_gene: TRBJ2-2
CDR3aa: CASSREAGTTGELFF
CDR3nt: TGTGCCAGCAGCCGAGAGGCGGGTACCACCGGGGAGCTGTTTTTT

v_gene: TRBV10-3
d_gene: TRBD1
abundance: NA
j_gene: TRBJ2-7
CDR3aa: CAITNDGQGYEQYF
CDR3nt: TGTGCCATCACTAACGACGGACAGGGGTACGAGCAGTACTTC

v_gene: TRBV19
d_gene: TRBD1
abundance: few
j_gene: TRBJ1-5
CDR3aa: CASSMTGGNQPQHF
CDR3nt: TGTGCCAGTAGTATGACAGGGGGCAATCAGCCCCAGCATTTT

v_gene: TRBV30
d_gene: TRBD1
abundance: few
j_gene: TRBJ2-3
CDR3aa: CAWSRTGVTDTQYF
CDR3nt: TGTGCCTGGAGTCGGACAGGGGTTACAGATACGCAGTATTTT

v_gene: TRBV4-1
d_gene: NA
abundance: NA
j_gene: TRBJ1-1
CDR3aa: CASSQGGSEAFF
CDR3nt: TGCGCCAGCAGCCAAGGGGGAAGTGAAGCTTTCTTT